A selection of T cell receptor beta chains follows, all from one sample in a study of cytomegalovirus exposure and HLA in healthy donors. Sequencing used immunoSEQ multiplex PCR; TCRdb keeps in-frame clones, though not all of them. The sample lists more than 90,000 clones, approximately 76% occurring once. Sequences were obtained from PBMCs. Receptors originate from a man aged 40-55 years in good health and CMV-seronegative. The CDR3 runs from the conserved cysteine through the conserved F or W. The D gene is left open where the match is weak. Where a row states a size, it is once, few, many or the class of an expanded clone; other rows omit it.

v_gene	abundance	d_gene	j_gene	CDR3aa	CDR3nt
TRBV10-3	.	.	TRBJ1-1	CAISGTGLMNTEAFF	TGTGCCATCAGTGGAACAGGCCTCATGAACACTGAAGCTTTCTTT
TRBV6-5	.	TRBD1	TRBJ2-4	CASSSRQGEIIQYF	TGTGCCAGCAGTTCAAGACAGGGGGAGATCATTCAGTACTTC
TRBV10-3	few	TRBD1	TRBJ1-4	CAISESQGEKLFF	TGTGCCATCAGTGAGTCACAGGGGGAAAAACTGTTTTTT
TRBV10-2	.	.	TRBJ2-7	CASSEYPVYQTTYEQYF	TGCGCCAGCAGTGAGTATCCTGTCTACCAGACAACATACGAGCAGTACTTC
TRBV4-2	.	.	TRBJ2-3	CASSQDWQDTQYF	TGTGCCAGCAGCCAAGATTGGCAAGATACGCAGTATTTT
TRBV5-1	once	.	TRBJ2-3	CASSLTAPVPDTQYF	TGCGCCAGCAGCTTGACTGCCCCCGTCCCAGATACGCAGTATTTT
TRBV7-8	.	TRBD2	TRBJ2-7	CASSTTSGGMYEQYF	TGTGCCAGCAGCACGACTAGCGGGGGGATGTACGAGCAGTACTTC
TRBV2	few	.	TRBJ1-1	CASSEIRDTEAFF	TGTGCCAGCAGTGAAATCCGGGACACTGAAGCTTTCTTT
TRBV7-9	.	TRBD1	TRBJ1-1	CSSSFGTGDTEAFF	TGTTCCAGCAGCTTCGGGACAGGGGACACTGAAGCTTTCTTT
TRBV5-6	.	.	TRBJ1-2	CASSESVYDGYTF	TGTGCCAGCAGTGAGTCGGTTTACGATGGCTACACCTTC
TRBV5-6	few	.	TRBJ2-1	CASSFYQVLHYNEQFF	TGTGCCAGCAGCTTTTATCAGGTCCTTCATTACAATGAGCAGTTCTTC
TRBV7-9	once	.	TRBJ2-3	CASSLVRLDRSDTQYF	TGTGCCAGCAGCTTAGTCCGACTAGATAGATCAGATACGCAGTATTTT
TRBV7-9	.	.	TRBJ2-7	CASSQSRQEVSYEQYF	TGTGCCAGCAGCCAATCAAGACAGGAAGTATCCTACGAGCAGTACTTC
TRBV5-1	once	.	TRBJ2-1	CASSLARHNEQFF	TGCGCCAGCAGCTTGGCCCGTCACAATGAGCAGTTCTTC
TRBV5-6	once	TRBD1	TRBJ1-5	CASSFQGAGQPQHF	TGTGCCAGCAGCTTTCAGGGGGCAGGTCAGCCCCAGCATTTT
TRBV7-2	.	.	TRBJ1-6	CASSLGGAFSPLHF	TGTGCCAGCAGCTTAGGGGGCGCTTTTTCACCCCTCCACTTT